This TCR beta chain was captured in a study of technical replicates of blood from four donors. Clones were sequenced by immunoSEQ multiplex PCR, and TCRdb holds only the in-frame ones, with some missing. The sample lists tens of thousands of clones; approximately 94% were seen once. Between the trimmed V and J ends, which lost 3 bases and 2 bases, there was a span of 16 bases. CDR1 is MNHEY, CDR2 SMNVEV, per germline (reference sequence). CDR3 length: 16 residues. V and J are TRBV27 and TRBJ2-5, with D perhaps matching TRBD1 (6 bases). The sequenced material came from T cells isolated from PBMCs. This sequence originates from a human donor in good health. The CDR3: CASSLIQGRDQETQYF. Written as DNA, the CDR3 is TGTGCCAGCAGTTTGATCCAGGGGCGAGATCAAGAGACCCAGTACTTC.